This T cell receptor (beta chain) came from a study of shared clonotypes between healthy human individuals. General study results and limits: Only blood underwent sampling, and tissue repertoires likely differ.

Profiled with immunoSEQ multiplex PCR; TCRdb holds only in-frame clones, not every one. The table has around 480,000 clones, about 80% seen once. This clone occurred a few times. Its target is unknown. The material sequenced was PBMCs. The TCR originated in a woman aged 40 to 50 in good health. Some clones in this sample may be carry-over from other donors' samples.

The CDR3 DNA reads as TGTGCCAGCAGGGTGGGACAGGGGGCTTTTGGCTACACCTTC. It is translated as CASRVGQGAFGYTF. The V call is TRBV28, the J call TRBJ1-2, with 12 bases matching TRBD1. CDR1 is MDHEN, CDR2 SYDVKM, per germline. V lost 6 bases to trimming and J lost 7 bases; unmatched junction nucleotides: 6. The CDR3 contains 14 residues.